This TCR beta chain originates from a study of siplizumab effects on memory and regulatory T cells (dated by TCRdb to about 2019). At the level of the whole study: The effect of the anti-CD2 antibody siplizumab on alloreactive T-cell subsets was examined in allogeneic mixed lymphocyte reactions constructed from human PBMCs.

Sorted unstimulated T cells, along with proliferating T cells recovered from mixed lymphocyte reactions, underwent TCRbeta CDR3 sequencing. Fresh whole blood from approximately 10 HLA-typed healthy donors was used to isolate PBMCs. To map where alloreactive clones came from, unstimulated CD4+ non-regulatory T cells were FACS-sorted. Libraries came from the immunoSEQ multiplex PCR assay. The deep sequencing platform assayed 90,000 to 100,000 TCR templates per sample. Genomic DNA extracted from sorted T cells was used for TCRbeta CDR3 sequencing. The authors processed their data as follows. Clonal analysis of TCRbeta CDR3 data was done in the R programming language. Alloreactive CD4+ and CD8+ clones were identified by comparing unstimulated samples to CFSE-low samples taken after the reaction. Regulatory or non-regulatory origin was assigned to alloreactive CD4+ clones by matching of sequences to sorted unstimulated Treg and non-Treg repertoires. TCRdb re-hosts the immuneACCESS table, in-frame sequences only. Its copies lack some clones; in the studies checked, an unresolved V gene accounts for under half of them, and the cause for the rest is not known. V, J and clone size derive from that table, while D and trimming were established from the DNA sequence. This sample has around 110,000 clones in its table, and about 94% of those were observed once. The ten largest account for about 1.8% of the sample.

A remark on this clone: The specificity of this receptor is unknown. Base quality data are lacking; no much larger clone is found one base away.

What the authors observed across the whole study: Siplizumab significantly reduced the cumulative frequency of alloreactive sequences traceable to unstimulated CD4+ memory T cells. Unstimulated naive T cells appeared more diverse than memory T cells, and naive cells seemed to contribute substantially to the alloresponse. Of the alloreactive CD4+ clones that could be mapped, the Treg-derived share averaged approximately 67% with siplizumab compared with 26.9% in control reactions. Sequences below about 10^-5 frequency were poorly captured, so only a minor fraction of alloreactive clones could be mapped to unstimulated subsets. Whether proliferating Tregs from siplizumab cultures actually had suppressive function was not functionally confirmed. About 80-97% of proliferating CD4+ or CD8+ clones could not be given a naive or memory phenotype.

The CDR1 and CDR2 encoded by the germline V gene are SGHTA and FQGNSA. From cysteine to phenylalanine, the CDR3 is 15 amino acids long. Only CDR3 DNA is held: 45 bases, read in frame from base 1. Cut back by 2 bases and 0 bases, the V and J ends lie 7 bases apart. This TCR was sampled from a human donor in good health. Rearrangement joined TRBV7-2 to TRBJ1-4, with no confidently assigned D gene. The source material was non-Treg CD4+ T cells sorted from blood. The cell subset or site label here, explained by the study, means: FACS-sorted unstimulated CD4+ non-regulatory T cells. The CDR3 has the sequence CASSLYTATNEKLFF. The base sequence is TGTGCCAGCAGCTTATATACAGCAACTAATGAAAAACTGTTTTTT.